Shown below are 26 T cell receptor beta chains from a single sample sequenced in a study of blood T cells in healthy people across ages. For the second PCR, which ran for about 6 to 12 cycles, a sample-barcoded 5' primer and a J-beta primer mix were used. TCRdb fed the 5' RACE reads into MiXCR, producing one record per CDR3 protein. Among about 640,000 distinct CDR3 sequences listed, under 65% were seen once. The sequenced material came from blood. All receptors come from a man aged 55-75 years in good health.

This clonotype occurred a few times. The rearrangement links TRBV4-1 to TRBJ2-3; 11 nucleotides align to TRBD2. V lost 5 bases, J lost 2 bases, and 9 bases stayed unmatched. The CDR3 contains 17 residues. Germline loops: CDR1 MGHRA, CDR2 YSYEKL. The CDR3 nucleotides read TGCGCCAGCAGCTACATGACTAGCGGGGACCTCACAGATACGCAGTATTTT. Residues: CASSYMTSGDLTDTQYF.

The chain links TRBV5-1 to TRBJ1-1; tentative D call: TRBD1 (5 bases). The CDR3 is 16 amino acids. Trimming pared 1 base from V and 4 bases from J, leaving 17 bases between. Germline lookup yields CDR1 SGHRS and CDR2 YFSETQ. The CDR3 region has the DNA TGCGCCAGCAGCTTGAGGCCCCAGGGAGATGCCACTGAAGCTTTCTTT. Translated: CASSLRPQGDATEAFF.

The gene calls are TRBV29-1 and TRBJ1-1; D is unresolved. The germline V gene has CDR1 SQVTM and CDR2 ANQGSEA. Trimming took 4 bases from V and 6 from J, leaving 9 bases between them. This CDR3 has 11 residues. This CDR3 reads CSVGRYSEAFF. The CDR3 DNA follows: TGCAGCGTTGGGAGGTATTCTGAAGCTTTCTTT.

The chain joins TRBV27 to TRBJ2-7, with no clear D. The CDR3 has 13 residues. The germline gives CDR1 MNHEY, CDR2 SMNVEV (reference sequence). Trimming cost V 8 bases and J 2 bases, with 13 bases left between them. CDR3 sequence (DNA): TGTGCCAGCCCCACCCCTGGGGCCTACGAGCAGTACTTC. Its protein is CASPTPGAYEQYF.

The V gene is TRBV7-6, the J gene TRBJ2-5; TRBD1 aligns across 9 bases. V lost 5 bases to trimming and J lost 0 bases; unmatched junction nucleotides: 4. The CDR3 covers 15 residues. Germline V CDR1 and CDR2: SGHVS, FNYEAQ. Here the CDR3 DNA reads TGTGCCAGCAGCACGGGACAGGGTCACCAAGAGACCCAGTACTTC. Translated: CASSTGQGHQETQYF.

Turning to this clonotype: A read error may explain this, as a much larger clone is one base away. This chain uses TRBV28 with TRBJ2-1, with TRBD1 matching 11 bases. CDR1 and CDR2 (germline): MDHEN, SYDVKM. V trimming: 5 bases; J trimming: 6 bases; junction bases outside the gene matches: 9. The CDR3 is made up of 16 amino acids. The CDR3 is CASSPPGQGVGNEQFF. CDR3 nucleotides: TGTGCCAGCAGTCCACCGGGACAGGGGGTTGGCAATGAGCAGTTCTTC. Combining the CDR3 with reference TRBV28 and TRBJ2-1 gives the whole variable domain DVKVTQSSRYLVKRTGEKVFLECVQDMDHENMFWYRQDPGLGLRLIYFSYDVKMKEKGDIPEGYSVSREKKERFSLILESASTNQTSMYLCASSPPGQGVGNEQFFGPGTRLTVL.

This chain uses TRBV6-5 with TRBJ2-5; no clear D. Germline V CDR1 and CDR2: MNHEY, SVGAGI. V lost 2 bases and J lost 5, with 15 bases in between. The CDR3 length is 15 residues. CDR3 DNA: TGTGCCAGCAGTTACGGGTACGCCCCTGGGGAGACCCAGTACTTC. Translated, it gives CASSYGYAPGETQYF.

The rearrangement uses TRBV3-1 and TRBJ1-1; TRBD1 is a possible D gene (5 bases). The germline CDR1 and CDR2 sequences are LGHDT and YNNKEL (reference sequence). Trimming cost V 0 bases and J 6 bases, with 11 bases left between them. The CDR3 extends over 14 amino acids. CDR3 DNA: TGTGCCAGCAGCCAAGATTGGCAGGGCCCTGAAGCTTTCTTT. It specifies CASSQDWQGPEAFF.

V and J are TRBV10-3 and TRBJ2-3; 10 positions match TRBD1. The junction had 8 bases not matched to a gene; V was cut back by 6 bases and J by 5 bases. This CDR3 has 15 amino acids. Germline V gene sequence: CDR1 ENHRY, CDR2 SYGVKD. Written as DNA, the CDR3 is TGTGCCATCAGAGGGACAGGGGACGGAGGAGATACGCAGTATTTT. Protein sequence: CAIRGTGDGGDTQYF.

CDR3 in amino acids: CASSPRTGPEQETQYF. The CDR3 DNA reads as TGTGCCAGCAGCCCCCGGACAGGGCCAGAACAAGAGACCCAGTACTTC. The chain has TRBV7-9 and TRBJ2-5, with 8 bases identical to TRBD1. The CDR3 totals 16 residues. The V gene end was trimmed by 5 bases and the J gene end by 2 bases; junction bases not matched to a gene: 10. Germline V gives CDR1 SEHNR, CDR2 FQNEAQ (reference sequence).

This sequence joins TRBV18 and TRBJ2-4; TRBD2 matches 7 bases. TRBJ2-7 matches the DNA end more closely, so the J call is doubtful. CDR1 KGHSH and CDR2 LQKENI come from the germline V gene. This CDR3 comprises 14 residues. Here the CDR3 reads CASSPGTTVYEQYF. CDR3 in DNA: TGTGCCAGCTCCCCCGGGACTACCGTATACGAGCAGTACTTC.

This clonotype appeared many times. The gene calls are TRBV6-2 or TRBV6-3 and TRBJ2-7; no reliable D call. This CDR3 region has 11 residues. Germline CDR1 is MNHEY and CDR2 is SVGEGT. V lost 4 bases, J lost 6 bases, and 7 bases lay in between. The chain's CDR3 is CASSWTSEQYF. DNA for the CDR3: TGTGCCAGCAGTTGGACCTCCGAGCAGTACTTC.

The chain recombines TRBV6-6 with TRBJ2-5; D gene unclear. The CDR3 length is 12 residues. The ends were cut back, 5 bases at V and 11 bases at J, with 15 bases in the middle. The germline V gene encodes CDR1 MNHNY and CDR2 SVGAGI (reference sequence). The CDR3 DNA reads TGTGCCAGCAGTCCCCAGACTCTTCAGCAGTACTTC. It is translated as CASSPQTLQQYF.

The sample holds a few counts of this clonotype. The chain has TRBV7-2 and TRBJ2-7; perhaps TRBD1 as D (5 bases). The germline V gene encodes CDR1 SGHTA and CDR2 FQGNSA. Trimming shortened V by 5 bases and J by 0 bases, and 14 bases separated the two germline ends. The CDR3 loop spans 15 amino acids. The CDR3 is CASSPQSGNSYEQYF. For the CDR3, the DNA is TGTGCCAGCAGCCCCCAGTCAGGGAACTCCTACGAGCAGTACTTC.

The chain recombines TRBV4-1 with TRBJ1-2, with 7 positions matching TRBD1. CDR1 MGHRA and CDR2 YSYEKL come from the germline V gene. This CDR3 has 16 residues. The J segment lost 7 bases and the V segment lost 0 bases, leaving 11 bases of the junction unmatched. In DNA form, the CDR3 reads TGCGCCAGCAGCCAAGAAGGCCTAACAGGGGAGGGTGGCTACACCTTC. The encoded protein is CASSQEGLTGEGGYTF.

This clonotype came up once. This chain links TRBV29-1 with TRBJ2-5, with D possibly being TRBD2 (6 bases). In germline, CDR1 is SQVTM, CDR2 ANQGSEA. Trimming stripped 7 bases from V and 2 bases from J, with 11 bases between. The CDR3 totals 12 residues. CDR3 in DNA: TGCAGCGCCGGACTACCTCAAGAGACCCAGTACTTC. Its protein is CSAGLPQETQYF.

The chain uses TRBV6-5 and TRBJ2-5, with D possibly being TRBD1 or TRBD2 (7 bases each). The CDR3 covers 17 residues. Germline CDR1 and CDR2: MNHEY and SVGAGI. V dropped 0 bases and J dropped 5 bases, with 19 bases sitting between them. DNA of the CDR3: TGTGCCAGCAGTTACTCGCCTAGTCCAGGGGGGGGTGAGACCCAGTACTTC. Encoded protein: CASSYSPSPGGGETQYF.

This clonotype has more than one count but fewer than ten. The chain employs TRBV27 and TRBJ2-5; D gene ambiguous. Germline V gene lookup returns CDR1 MNHEY and CDR2 SMNVEV (reference sequence). V lost 4 bases and J 1 base, leaving 10 bases between the germline ends. This CDR3 is built from 14 residues. The CDR3 protein is CASSSVTAQETQYF. For the CDR3, the DNA is TGTGCCAGCAGTTCGGTAACAGCCCAAGAGACCCAGTACTTC.

The chain combines TRBV4-1 with TRBJ1-2; D is perhaps TRBD1 (5 bases). The CDR3 runs to 17 residues. CDR1 and CDR2 from the germline V gene are MGHRA and YSYEKL. V was clipped by 0 bases and J by 0 bases, with 14 bases between them. CDR3 in amino acids: CASSQESGLGANYGYTF. Here the CDR3 DNA reads TGCGCCAGCAGCCAAGAGTCCGGGTTAGGGGCTAACTATGGCTACACCTTC.

In DNA, the CDR3 is TGTGCCAGCAGCACTTCCGGGACAGGGGGAGAGACCCAGTACTTC. Translated: CASSTSGTGGETQYF. V and J are TRBV9 and TRBJ2-5; 11 bases are a match to TRBD1. This CDR3 contains 15 residues. From germline, CDR1 is SGDLS and CDR2 YYNGEE. Germline trimming cut 4 bases from V and 4 bases from J; bases unmatched to any gene: 6.

V gene TRBV14 combines with J gene TRBJ2-5; D is unresolved. Germline values: CDR1 SGHDN, CDR2 FVKESK. The CDR3 loop spans 14 amino acids. Deletions cut 1 base from V and 5 bases from J, with 11 bases between. In nucleotides, the CDR3 is TGTGCCAGCAGCCAAGGGCAAGCCGGGGAGACCCAGTACTTC. As protein: CASSQGQAGETQYF.

CDR3 in DNA: TGTGCCAGCATCCTGACGGGGTTAGGAGAGACCCAGTACTTC. Its translation is CASILTGLGETQYF. This chain links TRBV5-5 with TRBJ2-7; D perhaps matches TRBD2 (5 bases). The closer fit of TRBJ2-5 to the DNA end suggests the J call may be wrong. CDR3 length: 14 amino acids. CDR1 SGHKS and CDR2 YYEKEE come from the germline V gene (reference sequence).

This clonotype turned up a few times. The V call is TRBV20-1, the J call TRBJ2-3, with TRBD1 identical over 7 bases. The germline V gene has CDR1 DFQATT and CDR2 SNEGSKA (reference sequence). V dropped 3 bases and J dropped 1; count of bases not matched to a gene: 4. The CDR3 totals 14 residues. The CDR3 protein is CSARNRGGTDTQYF. DNA of the CDR3: TGCAGTGCTAGGAACAGGGGAGGCACAGATACGCAGTATTTT.

The chain joins TRBV20-1 to TRBJ1-4, with 7 positions matching TRBD1. From germline, CDR1 is DFQATT and CDR2 SNEGSKA (reference sequence). The V and J ends lost 1 base and 2 bases, in that order; junction bases with no gene match: 7. The CDR3 covers 16 residues. CDR3 region: CSARGGRGVTNEKLFF. The CDR3, as DNA: TGCAGTGCTAGAGGGGGCAGGGGGGTGACTAATGAAAAACTGTTTTTT.

The gene calls are TRBV25-1 and TRBJ1-1, with a possible D match to TRBD1 (6 bases). Germline V gives CDR1 MGHDK, CDR2 SYGVNS. The germline V and J ends were trimmed by 7 bases and 5 bases, with 17 bases remaining between them. This CDR3 spans 14 amino acids. This chain's CDR3 is CASTLGRGRTEAFF. CDR3 DNA sequence: TGTGCCAGCACCCTAGGCAGGGGACGTACTGAAGCTTTCTTT. Full variable domain (rest looked up from reference TRBV25-1 and TRBJ1-1): EADIYQTPRYLVIGTGKKITLECSQTMGHDKMYWYQQDPGMELHLIHYSYGVNSTEKGDLSSESTVSRIRTEHFPLTLESARPSHTSQYLCASTLGRGRTEAFFGQGTRLTVV.

The V and J genes are TRBV12-3 or TRBV12-4 and TRBJ2-5, with a tentative D call TRBD2 (5 bases). V gave up 3 bases and J gave up 13 bases, with 15 bases separating them. The CDR3 length is 12 residues. The CDR3 sequence is CASSFSGERPYF. CDR3 DNA sequence: TGTGCCAGCAGTTTTTCCGGGGAGCGGCCGTACTTC.